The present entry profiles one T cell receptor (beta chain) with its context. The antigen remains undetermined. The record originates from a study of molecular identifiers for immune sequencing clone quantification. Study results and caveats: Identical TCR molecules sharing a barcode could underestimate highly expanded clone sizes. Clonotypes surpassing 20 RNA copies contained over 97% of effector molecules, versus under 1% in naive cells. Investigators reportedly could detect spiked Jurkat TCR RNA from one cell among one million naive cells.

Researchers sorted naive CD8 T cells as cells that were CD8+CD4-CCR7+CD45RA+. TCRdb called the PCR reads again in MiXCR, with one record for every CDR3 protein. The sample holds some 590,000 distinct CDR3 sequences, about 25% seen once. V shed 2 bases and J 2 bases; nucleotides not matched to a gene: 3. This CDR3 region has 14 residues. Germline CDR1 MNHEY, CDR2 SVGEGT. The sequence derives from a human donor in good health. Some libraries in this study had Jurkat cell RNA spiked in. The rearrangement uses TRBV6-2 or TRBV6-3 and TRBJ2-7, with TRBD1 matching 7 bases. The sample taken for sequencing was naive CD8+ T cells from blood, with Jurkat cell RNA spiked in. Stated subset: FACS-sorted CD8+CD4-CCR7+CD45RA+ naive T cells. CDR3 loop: CASSYLGQTYEQYF. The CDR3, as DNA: TGTGCCAGCAGTTACCTGGGACAGACCTACGAGCAGTACTTC.